A single sample gave rise to the 22 T cell receptor beta chains below, sequenced in a study of T cells in Graves' hyperthyroidism and ophthalmopathy. TCR beta CDR3 regions were amplified from RNA transcripts. The HTBI set primed first-round TCR CDR3 RT-PCR. Each CDR3 protein gets one entry after TCRdb re-called the multiplex PCR reads with MiXCR. The table lists under 350,000 distinct CDR3 sequences, over 15% of them singletons, with about 51% in the top ten. The specimen sequenced was blood. These TCRs come from a woman aged 55-75 years with Graves' ophthalmopathy.

This clonotype was found many times. The chain carries TRBV5-5 and TRBJ2-5; 11 bases are shared with TRBD2. The CDR3 has 15 residues. V was clipped by 2 bases and J by 5 bases; unmatched bases: 5. Germline V gene sequence: CDR1 SGHKS, CDR2 YYEKEE (reference sequence). CDR3 DNA sequence: TGTGCCAGCAGCTTCCTAGCGGGGGGTACGGAGACCCAGTACTTC. It codes for CASSFLAGGTETQYF.

Ten or more counts support this clonotype. The chain has TRBV6-1 and TRBJ1-1; D possibly corresponds to TRBD1 (5 bases). Between the trimmed V and J ends, which lost 6 bases and 4 bases, there was a span of 24 bases. Germline CDR1 reads MNHNS; CDR2 reads SASEGT. The CDR3 length is 17 residues. The CDR3 DNA follows: TGTGCCAGCAGCTCCCGGTTCAGGGTGGATGGGTCCACTGAAGCTTTCTTT. This gives the protein CASSSRFRVDGSTEAFF.

This clonotype showed up just a few times. V gene TRBV20-1 combines with J gene TRBJ2-1; D gene unclear. The CDR3 has 11 residues. Germline CDR1 DFQATT, CDR2 SNEGSKA (reference sequence). Trimming removed 4 bases from V and 5 bases from J, with 6 bases in between. For the CDR3, the DNA is TGCAGTGCTAATGAAGACAATGAGCAGTTCTTC. This sequence encodes CSANEDNEQFF.

This clonotype was counted only a few times. The chain carries TRBV19 and TRBJ1-1, with D uncertain. The germline CDR1 and CDR2 sequences are LNHDA and SQIVND (reference sequence). Trimming removed 6 bases from V and 4 bases from J, with 6 bases in between. The CDR3 has 11 residues. CDR3 sequence reads: CASRVGTEAFF. The CDR3 region has the DNA TGTGCCAGTAGGGTCGGCACTGAAGCTTTCTTT.

This clonotype was counted at least ten times. This rearrangement joins TRBV7-3 to TRBJ1-1; tentatively, D is TRBD1 (6 bases). V was shortened by 5 bases and J by 1 base, with 8 bases between the two germline ends. CDR3 size: 13 residues. Germline assignment: CDR1 SGHTA and CDR2 FQGTGA. The CDR3, as DNA: TGTGCCAGCAGCGTGGACAGGAACACTGAAGCTTTCTTT. This gives the protein CASSVDRNTEAFF.

As concerns this clonotype: A read error may be the cause here, since a much bigger clone is one base away. This chain joins TRBV2 and TRBJ1-4; possibly TRBD1 for D (6 bases). CDR1 SNHLY and CDR2 FYNNEI come from the germline V gene. Trimming left V 10 bases short and J 7 bases short, with 22 bases between. This CDR3 is built from 15 residues. CDR3 nucleotides: TGTGCCACCGGCCGGGACGGGGGGCCGTCTGAAAAACTGTTTTTT. It specifies CATGRDGGPSEKLFF.

There are many counts of this clonotype. The chain employs TRBV7-2 and TRBJ2-7; D ambiguous. Germline CDR1 is SGHTA and CDR2 is FQGNSA. There are 13 residues in the CDR3. Trimming removed 3 bases from V and 3 bases from J, with 9 bases in between. The CDR3 DNA is TGTGCCAGCAGCTTGGGCAGAAGCTACGAGCAGTACTTC. Protein sequence: CASSLGRSYEQYF.

The rearrangement joins TRBV5-8 to TRBJ2-5; no definite D call. This CDR3 is 9 amino acids long. Trimming stripped 10 bases from V and 4 bases from J, with 5 bases between. CDR1 and CDR2 from the germline V gene are SGHTS and YDEGEE. This CDR3 is CAGSETQYF. Written as DNA, the CDR3 is TGTGCCGGTTCAGAGACCCAGTACTTC.

This chain uses TRBV6-6 with TRBJ1-4; the D is unclear. CDR1 and CDR2 from the germline V gene are MNHNY and SVGAGI (reference sequence). Trimming stripped 2 bases from V and 7 bases from J, with 11 bases between. This CDR3 is 14 amino acids long. Here the CDR3 DNA reads TGTGCCAGCAGTTACCTTCAGTCTCTTGAAAAACTGTTTTTT. Encoded protein: CASSYLQSLEKLFF.

In this sample, this clonotype turned up many times. V is TRBV7-2 and J is TRBJ1-1; weak D call: TRBD1 (5 bases). This CDR3 has 15 residues. Trimming removed 3 bases from V and 13 bases from J, with 24 bases in between. CDR1 and CDR2 (germline): SGHTA, FQGNSA. The CDR3 region is CASSLRGAGRSGGFF. The CDR3 bases are TGTGCCAGCAGCTTGCGAGGGGCGGGGAGAAGTGGGGGTTTCTTT.

This clonotype was seen many times. This chain joins TRBV7-9 and TRBJ1-2; D remains unclear. The germline V gene has CDR1 SEHNR and CDR2 FQNEAQ (reference sequence). This CDR3 has 14 residues. V lost 2 bases and J 7 bases, leaving 14 bases between the germline ends. The DNA of the CDR3 is TGTGCCAGCAGCTTACCCTGGGAAGGGATTGGCTACACCTTC. It encodes CASSLPWEGIGYTF.

The V and J genes are TRBV5-5 and TRBJ1-6, with TRBD1 matching 8 bases. The CDR3 runs 15 residues. The germline CDR1 and CDR2 sequences are SGHKS and YYEKEE (reference sequence). J gave up 9 bases and V 0 bases, and 5 bases lay outside the gene matches. CDR3 region: CASSLEVTGVSPLHF. The CDR3 coding sequence is TGTGCCAGCAGCTTGGAGGTGACAGGGGTTTCACCCCTCCACTTT.

The V gene is TRBV6-2 or TRBV6-3, the J gene TRBJ1-5, with unresolved D. This CDR3 is built from 14 residues. Germline assignment: CDR1 MNHEY and CDR2 SVGEGT. Trimming pared 6 bases from V and 0 bases from J, leaving 9 bases between. CDR3 DNA sequence: TGTGCCAGCAGGCCAGAGAATAGCAATCAGCCCCAGCATTTT. It translates to CASRPENSNQPQHF.

This clonotype was seen a handful of times. The chain uses TRBV30 and TRBJ2-1, with 16 bases aligning to TRBD2. The ends lost 3 bases at V and 8 bases at J; junction bases unmatched: 16. Germline CDR1 GTSNPN, CDR2 SVGIG (reference sequence). The CDR3 totals 19 residues. The DNA for the CDR3 is TGTGCCTGGAGGAGACCGGGACTAGCGGGAGGGCCACGTTGGGATGAGCAGTTCTTC. Its protein is CAWRRPGLAGGPRWDEQFF.

This clonotype was seen repeatedly, ten times or more. The chain carries TRBV2 and TRBJ2-5, with 9 positions matching TRBD2. CDR1 SNHLY and CDR2 FYNNEI come from the germline V gene. Unmatched junction bases numbered 12, after V lost 6 bases and J lost 4 bases. The CDR3 runs 16 residues. The CDR3 coding sequence is TGTGCCAGCAGAGAGTTCGTAGCGGGAGTAGGAGAGACCCAGTACTTC. Translated, it gives CASREFVAGVGETQYF. Full variable domain (rest looked up from reference TRBV2 and TRBJ2-5): EPEVTQTPSHQVTQMGQEVILRCVPISNHLYFYWYRQILGQKVEFLVSFYNNEISEKSEIFDDQFSVERPDGSNFTLKIRSTKLEDSAMYFCASREFVAGVGETQYFGPGTRLLVL.

V and J are TRBV19 and TRBJ1-5; D is possibly TRBD1 (5 bases). The CDR3 covers 13 residues. V was pared by 5 bases and J by 5 bases, with 10 bases between. Germline values: CDR1 LNHDA, CDR2 SQIVND (reference sequence). CDR3 loop: CASSVQGDQPQHF. Here the CDR3 DNA reads TGTGCCAGTAGTGTTCAGGGAGATCAGCCCCAGCATTTT.

The chain recombines TRBV6-5 with TRBJ2-1; unclear D gene. Germline CDR1 is MNHEY and CDR2 is SVGAGI. Deletions cut 0 bases from V and 8 bases from J, with 11 bases between. CDR3 length: 14 residues. The CDR3 reads CASSYSTPWDEQFF. DNA for the CDR3: TGTGCCAGCAGTTACTCTACACCCTGGGATGAGCAGTTCTTC.

The chain is built from TRBV7-6 and TRBJ2-6; D not resolved. This CDR3 is 16 amino acids long. The ends were cut back, 5 bases at V and 3 bases at J, with 14 bases in the middle. CDR1 and CDR2 (germline): SGHVS, FNYEAQ. The CDR3 nucleotides read TGTGCCAGCAGCCCATCCCCAAATTTTGGGGCCAACGTCCTGACTTTC. Protein sequence: CASSPSPNFGANVLTF. The entire variable domain, with the rest obtained from reference TRBV7-6 and TRBJ2-6, is as follows: GAGVSQSPRYKVTKRGQDVALRCDPISGHVSLYWYRQALGQGPEFLTYFNYEAQQDKSGLPNDRFSAERPEGSISTLTIQRTEQRDSAMYRCASSPSPNFGANVLTFGAGSRLTVL.

The chain employs TRBV4-1 and TRBJ2-2; D is possibly TRBD1 (6 bases). This CDR3 spans 15 amino acids. Germline CDR1 is MGHRA and CDR2 is YSYEKL. Trimming pared 4 bases from V and 6 bases from J, leaving 15 bases between. Here the CDR3 reads CASSPLVGGAGELFF. The CDR3 DNA sequence: TGCGCCAGCAGCCCGCTGGTTGGGGGCGCCGGGGAGCTGTTTTTT.

The chain combines TRBV7-9 with TRBJ2-7; 8 bases match TRBD2. Unmatched junction bases numbered 10, after V lost 7 bases and J lost 2 bases. This CDR3 is built from 15 residues. CDR1 SEHNR and CDR2 FQNEAQ come from the germline V gene (reference sequence). Here the CDR3 DNA reads TGTGCCAGCACCCAACCCGGGACTAGTACCTACGAGCAGTACTTC. Translating gives CASTQPGTSTYEQYF.

This clonotype was observed at least ten times. The CDR3 sequence: CASSPGGYGYTF. The CDR3 region has the DNA TGTGCCAGCAGTCCAGGAGGCTATGGCTACACCTTC. This rearrangement joins TRBV2 to TRBJ1-2; D not resolved. The CDR3 spans 12 residues. Germline V CDR1 and CDR2: SNHLY, FYNNEI. The V and J ends lost 5 bases and 4 bases respectively, with 8 bases between them.

With regard to this clonotype: This sequence may be a read error, since a much larger clone differs from it by one base. The chain links TRBV27 to TRBJ2-7; possibly TRBD1 or TRBD2 for D (5 bases each). V was clipped by 5 bases and J by 3 bases, with 14 bases between them. This CDR3 contains 14 residues. Germline V CDR1 and CDR2: MNHEY, SMNVEV (reference sequence). The CDR3 loop is CASSPIGADYEQYF. The CDR3 DNA follows: TGTGCCAGCAGTCCCATCGGGGCTGACTACGAGCAGTACTTC.